This TCR beta chain was retrieved from a study of PD-L1 blockade in urothelial cancer. Study context: The analyses of blood took place 3 weeks (second dose) and 6 weeks after treatment start. T cell content in blood samples showed a median of about 140,000.

For each patient, 1 to 8 samples were obtained, pretreatment and on-treatment. Points from the study as a whole: Tumor-associated clones in the blood of durable-benefit patients grew more at 3 weeks.

Clones were sequenced by immunoSEQ multiplex PCR, and TCRdb holds only the in-frame ones, with some missing. Of about 26,000 clones in the sample, around nine tenths were seen once. As concerns this clone: The antigen is undetermined.

V was cut by 0 bases and J by 5 bases, with 8 bases left in between. The germline gives CDR1 SGHRS, CDR2 YFSETQ. The CDR3 spans 13 residues. J is TRBJ1-1 and V is TRBV5-1; D is perhaps TRBD1 (5 bases). The sequence came from a man between 60 and 75 years old with urothelial cancer. Material: PBMCs, obtained around atezolizumab (anti-PD-L1) treatment. The CDR3 here is CASSLGGGTEAFF. In nucleotides, the CDR3 is TGCGCCAGCAGCTTGGGGGGGGGAACTGAAGCTTTCTTT.